The 29 T cell receptor beta chains listed next were all sequenced from one sample in a study of blood T cells in healthy people across ages. Primed by a sample-barcoded 5' primer and a J-beta primer mix, a second PCR proceeded for roughly 6 to 12 cycles. TCRdb fed the 5' RACE reads into MiXCR, producing one record per CDR3 protein. The table has 710,000 or so distinct CDR3 sequences, about 30% seen once. Sequenced material: blood. These receptors originate from a woman older than 75 in good health.

This clonotype was recorded at least ten times. The chain links TRBV29-1 to TRBJ2-7; no clear D gene. The ends were cut back, 0 bases at V and 10 bases at J, with 13 bases in the middle. The CDR3 is made up of 12 amino acids. The germline CDR1 and CDR2 sequences are SQVTM and ANQGSEA. In DNA, the CDR3 is TGCAGCGTTGAAGAGTTGAAAGGACGACAGTACTTC. Protein product: CSVEELKGRQYF.

This clonotype has at least ten counts. This chain connects TRBV7-3 to TRBJ2-3, with a possible D match to TRBD2 (7 bases). V was shortened by 5 bases and J by 1 base, with 16 bases between the two germline ends. The germline CDR1 and CDR2 sequences are SGHTA and FQGTGA. This CDR3 contains 16 residues. CDR3 coding DNA: TGTGCCAGCAGCCCCACTCGGGGGGCCCGCACAGATACGCAGTATTTT. Amino acid sequence: CASSPTRGARTDTQYF.

CDR3 amino acids: CASSSADRKLFF. Here the CDR3 DNA reads TGTGCCAGCAGTTCCGCCGACCGCAAACTGTTTTTT. The chain has TRBV28 and TRBJ1-4; D is unclear. Trimming removed 4 bases at V and 11 bases at J, with 11 bases between. Germline CDR1 reads MDHEN; CDR2 reads SYDVKM. This CDR3 region has 12 residues.

Details on this clonotype: A read error is possible here, since a much larger clone lies one base away. The V gene is TRBV19, the J gene TRBJ2-5; TRBD2 might be the D (5 bases). The V gene lost 6 bases and the J gene lost 11 bases, with 22 bases spanning the gap. The CDR3 length is 14 residues. Germline CDR1 reads LNHDA; CDR2 reads SQIVND (reference sequence). The CDR3 loop reads CASSPGRSTDEQYF. CDR3 DNA sequence: TGTGCCAGTAGCCCTGGGAGAAGTACTGATGAGCAGTACTTC. Full variable domain (rest looked up from reference TRBV19 and TRBJ2-5): DGGITQSPKYLFRKEGQNVTLSCEQNLNHDAMYWYRQDPGQGLRLIYYSQIVNDFQKGDIAEGYSVSREKKESFPLTVTSAQKNPTAFYLCASSPGRSTDEQYFGPGTRLLVL.

Worth noting for this clonotype: At one boundary the junction diverges from the germline segment, which might be a read error. The rearrangement links TRBV6-1 to TRBJ2-2, with 11 nucleotides matching TRBD1. This CDR3 comprises 16 residues. The germline gives CDR1 MNHNS, CDR2 SASEGT. CDR3 residues: CASSEGTGGFTGERFF. In DNA, the CDR3 is TGTGCCAGCAGTGAAGGGACAGGGGGCTTCACCGGGGAGCGGTTTTTT.

This clonotype was seen ten or more times. This chain uses TRBV5-1 with TRBJ2-5; D is ambiguous. Germline V gene sequence: CDR1 SGHRS, CDR2 YFSETQ. V shed 4 bases and J shed 5 bases, with 21 bases lying between them. CDR3 length: 16 amino acids. CDR3 nucleotides: TGCGCCAGCAGCCCAAACACGGGTACCGCAGTCGAGACCCAGTACTTC. This encodes CASSPNTGTAVETQYF.

This clonotype was seen a few times. V gene TRBV6-6 combines with J gene TRBJ2-7; 8 bases are shared with TRBD2. The V and J ends lost 6 bases and 3 bases, in that order; junction bases with no gene match: 10. Germline-derived CDR1 and CDR2 are MNHNY and SVGAGI (reference sequence). The CDR3 covers 15 residues. The DNA for the CDR3 is TGTGCCAGCAGAACCTCGGGGGGGCAAAACTACGAGCAGTACTTC. As protein: CASRTSGGQNYEQYF.

The sample holds many counts of this clonotype. The V and J genes are TRBV4-3 and TRBJ2-1; 9 nucleotides match TRBD2. Trimming cost V 0 bases and J 7 bases; bases outside gene matches: 7. Germline V gene lookup returns CDR1 LGHNA and CDR2 YSLEER. The CDR3 totals 16 residues. The chain's CDR3 is CASSQDSAGGFNEQFF. The CDR3 nucleotides are TGCGCCAGCAGCCAAGACTCGGCGGGGGGGTTTAATGAGCAGTTCTTC.

This CDR3 reads CASSSSGNTGELFF. CDR3 coding DNA: TGTGCCAGCAGCTCCTCGGGGAACACCGGGGAGCTGTTTTTT. This rearrangement joins TRBV7-3 to TRBJ2-2; D unclear. V was pared by 4 bases and J by 1 base, with 7 bases between. CDR1 is SGHTA, CDR2 FQGTGA, per germline. There are 14 residues in the CDR3.

This clonotype was observed a handful of times. This rearrangement joins TRBV7-8 to TRBJ1-5; D unclear. V shed 1 base and J shed 5 bases, with 9 bases lying between them. CDR1 is SGHVS and CDR2 is FQNEAQ in the germline V gene. The CDR3 is 14 amino acids. The CDR3: CASSLEVRDQPQHF. DNA of the CDR3: TGTGCCAGCAGCTTAGAGGTTCGGGATCAGCCCCAGCATTTT.

In this sample, this clonotype turned up a few times. The chain recombines TRBV7-8 with TRBJ1-6, with D hard to call. CDR1 is SGHVS and CDR2 is FQNEAQ in the germline V gene. The V and J ends lost 5 bases and 0 bases respectively, with 11 bases between them. This CDR3 region has 16 residues. The CDR3 DNA reads as TGTGCCAGCAGCCTCGACTGGAGCTCCTATAATTCACCCCTCCACTTT. Translation gives CASSLDWSSYNSPLHF. Together with reference TRBV7-8 and TRBJ1-6, the CDR3 gives the full variable domain: GAGVSQSPRYKVAKRGQDVALRCDPISGHVSLFWYQQALGQGPEFLTYFQNEAQLDKSGLPSDRFFAERPEGSVSTLKIQRTQQEDSAVYLCASSLDWSSYNSPLHFGNGTRLTVT.

This clonotype was counted between two and nine times. For the CDR3, the DNA is TGCGCCAGCAGCTTGGCCAGGGGCTACCTGAACACCGGGGAGCTGTTTTTT. Protein product: CASSLARGYLNTGELFF. The genes are TRBV5-1 and TRBJ2-2; perhaps TRBD1 as D (6 bases). Trimming pared 0 bases from V and 1 base from J, leaving 13 bases between. The CDR3 runs 17 residues. Per the germline V gene, CDR1 is SGHRS and CDR2 is YFSETQ.

This clonotype has more than one count but fewer than ten. A read error is possible here, since a much larger clone lies one base away. The gene calls are TRBV20-1 and TRBJ2-5; 7 nucleotides line up with TRBD2. CDR3 length equals 15 residues. The germline V gene encodes CDR1 DFQATT and CDR2 SNEGSKA (reference sequence). Germline trimming cut 0 bases from V and 1 base from J; bases unmatched to any gene: 5. The CDR3 DNA reads TGCAGTGCTAGAGAGGGAGGGAAGGCCCAAGAGACCCAGTACTTC. Translation gives CSAREGGKAQETQYF.

This clonotype was counted at least ten times. The genes are TRBV9 and TRBJ2-6, with 9 bases fitting TRBD1. Germline V CDR1 and CDR2: SGDLS, YYNGEE. V was clipped by 3 bases and J by 4 bases; unmatched bases: 5. This CDR3 has 16 residues. In DNA, the CDR3 is TGTGCCAGCAGCGGGGACAGGGCAGGAGGGGCCAACGTCCTGACTTTC. It translates to CASSGDRAGGANVLTF.

This clonotype was observed many times. J is TRBJ2-7 and V is TRBV3-1, with 8 bases lining up with TRBD2. The CDR3 consists of 14 residues. The germline V gene has CDR1 LGHDT and CDR2 YNNKEL (reference sequence). The J segment lost 4 bases and the V segment lost 1 base, leaving 3 bases of the junction unmatched. CDR3 protein: CASSQGGGRYEQYF. CDR3 nucleotide sequence: TGTGCCAGCAGCCAAGGAGGCGGGAGGTACGAGCAGTACTTC.

This clonotype was recorded at least ten times. The CDR3 spells CASSLTGDSPLHF. CDR3 nucleotides: TGTGCCAGCAGCTTGACAGGGGATTCACCCCTCCACTTT. The J gene is TRBJ1-6, the V gene TRBV5-5, with TRBD1 identical over 7 bases. The CDR3 is 13 amino acids. Losses at the gene ends were 1 base for V and 8 bases for J; bases not matched to a gene: 0. Germline V CDR1 and CDR2: SGHKS, YYEKEE (reference sequence).

This clonotype was seen at least ten times. The V call is TRBV28, the J call TRBJ2-5, with no clear D. V was cut by 1 base and J by 1 base, with 10 bases left in between. Germline CDR1 reads MDHEN; CDR2 reads SYDVKM. This CDR3 has 15 amino acids. The CDR3: CASSLYRVLQETQYF. CDR3 nucleotides: TGTGCCAGCAGTTTATATAGGGTTCTCCAAGAGACCCAGTACTTC.

This rearrangement joins TRBV9 to TRBJ1-4; 7 bases fit TRBD1. Germline CDR1 reads SGDLS; CDR2 reads YYNGEE. V was pared by 4 bases and J by 4 bases, with 10 bases of the junction left unmatched. This CDR3 region has 16 residues. CDR3 in DNA: TGTGCCAGCAGCCCTCGTACGGACAGGAATAATGAAAAACTGTTTTTT. This codes for CASSPRTDRNNEKLFF.

There are many counts of this clonotype. The gene calls are TRBV7-2 and TRBJ1-1; no clear D gene. V was shortened by 1 base and J by 3 bases, with 9 bases between the two germline ends. Germline V gives CDR1 SGHTA, CDR2 FQGNSA. The CDR3 covers 14 residues. In DNA form, the CDR3 reads TGTGCCAGCAGCTTAGTAATTGGTTACACTGAAGCTTTCTTT. It yields the protein CASSLVIGYTEAFF.

Comment on this clonotype: Relative to the germline gene, one junction end is altered; a read error may explain this. The chain carries TRBV20-1 and TRBJ2-5; D possibly matches TRBD1 or TRBD2 (5 bases each). Looked up from germline, CDR1 is DFQATT and CDR2 is SNEGSKA (reference sequence). The length of the CDR3 is 11 residues. This chain's CDR3 is CSTRGQETQYF. CDR3 DNA sequence: TGCAGTACTAGGGGACAAGAGACCCAGTACTTC.

This clonotype appeared many times. The chain joins TRBV27 to TRBJ1-6; D is unresolved. CDR1 is MNHEY and CDR2 is SMNVEV in the germline V gene (reference sequence). CDR3 length: 15 residues. V lost 6 bases to trimming and J lost 0 bases, with 9 bases between them. The CDR3, as DNA: TGTGCCAGCAGCTTTACGAGCTCCTATAATTCACCCCTCCACTTT. It translates to CASSFTSSYNSPLHF.

This clonotype was detected many times. This chain joins TRBV9 and TRBJ2-1, with D tentatively TRBD2 (5 bases). CDR1 and CDR2 (germline): SGDLS, YYNGEE. V was shortened by 4 bases and J by 3 bases, with 14 bases between the two germline ends. CDR3 length: 15 residues. The CDR3 nucleotides read TGTGCCAGCAGCCCCCGTAGCGCTCTCTACAATGAGCAGTTCTTC. Its translation is CASSPRSALYNEQFF.

This clonotype was detected only a few times. The chain carries TRBV9 and TRBJ2-5; no definite D call. This CDR3 region has 14 residues. From germline, CDR1 is SGDLS and CDR2 YYNGEE. V shed 2 bases and J shed 9 bases, with 17 bases lying between them. The CDR3 sequence is CASSVQNLEGPQYF. CDR3 coding DNA: TGTGCCAGCAGCGTCCAGAACCTCGAAGGACCCCAGTACTTC.

This clonotype appeared many times. The chain combines TRBV20-1 with TRBJ2-5, with 9 bases matching TRBD1. V was pared by 5 bases and J by 0 bases, with 7 bases of the junction left unmatched. This CDR3 spans 15 amino acids. CDR1 is DFQATT and CDR2 is SNEGSKA in the germline V gene (reference sequence). Here the CDR3 DNA reads TGCAGTGCTCCCCGGGACAGGGTTAACCAAGAGACCCAGTACTTC. It specifies CSAPRDRVNQETQYF.

For this clonotype: An end of the junction does not agree with germline; a read error may underlie this. The chain carries TRBV6-2 or TRBV6-3 and TRBJ1-5; TRBD1 might be the D (5 bases). CDR1 and CDR2 from the germline V gene are MNHEY and SVGEGT. The CDR3 has 17 amino acids. The chain's CDR3 is CAGSYVSGRMGNQPQHF. CDR3 nucleotide sequence: TGTGCCGGCAGTTACGTATCAGGGAGGATGGGCAATCAGCCCCAGCATTTT.

This clonotype was seen a few times. This rearrangement joins TRBV10-3 to TRBJ2-1, with D perhaps assigned TRBD1 or TRBD2 (5 bases each). CDR1 ENHRY and CDR2 SYGVKD come from the germline V gene. Trimming removed 9 bases at V and 11 bases at J, with 26 bases between. The CDR3 consists of 15 residues. CDR3 loop: CAISSHPTEGHQQFF. The CDR3 DNA is TGTGCCATTTCTTCCCATCCAACCGAGGGGCACCAGCAGTTCTTC.

Turning to this clonotype: This may be a read error: a much more frequent sequence differs by one nucleotide. The chain joins TRBV9 to TRBJ2-5; TRBD2 matches at 10 bases. The CDR3 totals 16 residues. Germline CDR1 SGDLS, CDR2 YYNGEE. The CDR3 coding sequence is TGTGCCAGCAGCGTAGGACTAGCGGGCGGGAAAGAGGCCCAGTACTTC. Protein product: CASSVGLAGGKEAQYF.

Ten or more counts support this clonotype. The chain combines TRBV5-1 with TRBJ1-5; 8 positions match TRBD1. V lost 0 bases, J lost 6 bases, and 5 bases stayed unmatched. The CDR3 covers 15 residues. Germline lookup yields CDR1 SGHRS and CDR2 YFSETQ. The CDR3 here is CASSLEQGAGQPQHF. The CDR3 nucleotides are TGCGCCAGCAGCTTGGAGCAGGGGGCCGGTCAGCCCCAGCATTTT.

This clonotype was observed many times. V gene TRBV6-5 combines with J gene TRBJ1-2; TRBD1 matches 7 bases. V trimming: 0 bases; J trimming: 4 bases; junction bases outside the gene matches: 5. The CDR3 is 15 amino acids. Germline CDR1 and CDR2: MNHEY and SVGAGI. The CDR3 nucleotides read TGTGCCAGCAGTTACTCGACAGGGATGAGCTATGGCTACACCTTC. Translating it yields CASSYSTGMSYGYTF.